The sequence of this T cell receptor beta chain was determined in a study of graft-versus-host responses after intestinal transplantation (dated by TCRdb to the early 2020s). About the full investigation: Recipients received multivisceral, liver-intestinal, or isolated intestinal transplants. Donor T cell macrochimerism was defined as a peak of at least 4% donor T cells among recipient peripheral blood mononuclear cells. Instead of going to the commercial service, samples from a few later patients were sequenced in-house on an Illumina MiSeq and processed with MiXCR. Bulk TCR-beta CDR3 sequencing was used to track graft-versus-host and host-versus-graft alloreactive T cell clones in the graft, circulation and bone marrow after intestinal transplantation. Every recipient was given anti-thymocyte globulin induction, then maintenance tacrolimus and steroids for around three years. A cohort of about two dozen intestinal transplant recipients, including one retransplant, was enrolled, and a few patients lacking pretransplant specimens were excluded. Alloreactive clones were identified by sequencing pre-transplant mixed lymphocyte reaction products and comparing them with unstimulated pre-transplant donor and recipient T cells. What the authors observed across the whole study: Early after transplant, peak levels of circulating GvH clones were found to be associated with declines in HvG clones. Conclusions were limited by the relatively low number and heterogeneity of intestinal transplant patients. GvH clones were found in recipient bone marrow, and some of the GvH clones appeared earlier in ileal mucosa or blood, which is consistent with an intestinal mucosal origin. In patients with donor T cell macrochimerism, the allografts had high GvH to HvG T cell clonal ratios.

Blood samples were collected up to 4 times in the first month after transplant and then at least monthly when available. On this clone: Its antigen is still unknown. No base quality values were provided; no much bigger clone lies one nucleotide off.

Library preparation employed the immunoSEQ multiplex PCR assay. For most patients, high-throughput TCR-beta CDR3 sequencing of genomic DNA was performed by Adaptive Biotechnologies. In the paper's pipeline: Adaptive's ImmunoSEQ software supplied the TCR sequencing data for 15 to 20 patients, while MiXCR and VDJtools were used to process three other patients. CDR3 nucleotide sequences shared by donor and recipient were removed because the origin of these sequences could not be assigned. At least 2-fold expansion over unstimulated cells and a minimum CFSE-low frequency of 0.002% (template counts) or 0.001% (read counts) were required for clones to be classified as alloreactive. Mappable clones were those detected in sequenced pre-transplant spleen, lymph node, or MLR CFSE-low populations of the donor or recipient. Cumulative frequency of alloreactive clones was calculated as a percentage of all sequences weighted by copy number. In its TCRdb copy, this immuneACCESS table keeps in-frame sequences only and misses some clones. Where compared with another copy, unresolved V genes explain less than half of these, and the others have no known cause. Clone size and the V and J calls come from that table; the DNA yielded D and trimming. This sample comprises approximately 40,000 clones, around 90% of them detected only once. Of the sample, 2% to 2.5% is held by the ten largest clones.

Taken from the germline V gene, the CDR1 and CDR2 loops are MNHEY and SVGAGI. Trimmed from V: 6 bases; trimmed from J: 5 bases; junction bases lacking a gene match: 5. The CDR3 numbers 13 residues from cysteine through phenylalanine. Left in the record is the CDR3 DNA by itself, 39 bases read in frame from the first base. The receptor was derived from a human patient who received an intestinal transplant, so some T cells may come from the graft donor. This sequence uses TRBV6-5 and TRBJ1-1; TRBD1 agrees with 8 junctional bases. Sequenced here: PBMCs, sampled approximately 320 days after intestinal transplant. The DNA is TGTGCCAGCAGGGACAGGGCGGTTACTGAAGCTTTCTTT. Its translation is CASRDRAVTEAFF.